This T cell receptor beta chain was retrieved from a study of regulatory T cells in long-lasting Graves disease. Building the TCR beta libraries relied on iRepertoire HTBI primers, and CDR3 regions underwent Arm-PCR. From the multiplex PCR reads, TCRdb called clonotypes with MiXCR, one entry per CDR3 protein. The table lists approximately 400,000 distinct CDR3 sequences, roughly a quarter of them singletons. The germline gives CDR1 GTSNPN, CDR2 SVGIG (reference sequence). Germline trimming cut 3 bases from V and 6 bases from J; bases unmatched to any gene: 11. The CDR3 loop spans 15 amino acids. Time point indicated: persistent/refractory GD, antithyroid drugs over 5 years with positive TRAb. RNA isolated from PBMCs was used to make the TCR library.

The TCR was taken from a female donor with Graves disease. The chain links TRBV30 to TRBJ1-5, with 7 bases aligning to TRBD1. The starting material was peripheral blood mononuclear cells (PBMCs), obtained when the disease was refractory, from a patient treated with antithyroid drugs. CDR3 DNA: TGTGCCTGGAGCCTGGCCGGGACAGTCAGTCAGCCCCAGCATTTT. Protein product: CAWSLAGTVSQPQHF.